The text below deals with one TCR beta chain. Original processing notes: From reference gene primer amplification, estimates of nucleated cell counts were derived. The assay was immunoSEQ multiplex PCR, and TCRdb's table has in-frame clones only and misses some. The V and J calls and clone size were taken over from that table, and D and trimming were inferred from the DNA. The data contain about 200,000 clones, about 93% of them singletons. CDR1 SEHNR and CDR2 FQNEAQ come from the germline V gene (reference sequence). Trimming cost V 5 bases and J 5 bases; bases outside gene matches: 6. This CDR3 region has 14 residues. The data stem from a study of blood T cell repertoires in COVID-19. At the level of the study: PBMCs, B-cell-depleted T cells, or T cells provided the cDNA or gDNA that made up the material.

The specimen sequenced was peripheral blood. This chain uses TRBV7-9 with TRBJ2-5, with 9 bases that match TRBD2. The clonotype was recovered from a young man with COVID-19, enrolled during active disease. Written as DNA, the CDR3 is TGTGCCAGCAGCACAGCGGGGGGCGGCGAGACCCAGTACTTC. It is translated as CASSTAGGGETQYF.